Listed below are T cell receptor beta chains from one sample, sequenced in a study of cytomegalovirus exposure and HLA in healthy donors. Sequencing used immunoSEQ multiplex PCR; TCRdb keeps in-frame clones, though not all of them. The sample consists of around 120,000 clones, 9.5% of them appearing once. The sequenced material came from PBMCs. These receptors were obtained from a man aged 30 to 39 in good health and CMV-seronegative. Each CDR3 is given with its conserved first and last residue. Each record gives: J gene, V gene, D gene, clone size, CDR3 protein, CDR3 DNA. D genes are given only for firm matches. Size is omitted from some rows. Given values are once, few, many or a class for expanded clones.

>TRBJ2-7|TRBV10-1|TRBD2|few
CASSGAGAPYEQYF
TGCGCCAGCAGTGGAGCGGGGGCTCCCTACGAGCAGTACTTC
>TRBJ2-7|TRBV19|NA|NA
CASSIAGDEQYF
TGTGCCAGTAGTATAGCCGGGGACGAGCAGTACTTC
>TRBJ1-1|TRBV5-4|NA|NA
CASSRGHPENTEAFF
TGTGCCAGCAGCAGGGGACATCCCGAGAACACTGAAGCTTTCTTT
>TRBJ1-5|TRBV5-6|NA|few
CASSMRANNQPQHF
TGTGCCAGCAGTATGAGGGCCAACAATCAGCCCCAGCATTTT
>TRBJ2-1|TRBV12-5|TRBD2|NA
CASGRGLAGYNEQFF
TGTGCTAGTGGTCGCGGACTAGCAGGTTACAATGAGCAGTTCTTC
>TRBJ2-5|TRBV7-6|NA|NA
CASSPPGGRRETQYF
TGTGCCAGCAGCCCCCCCGGGGGGCGCCGAGAGACCCAGTACTTC
>TRBJ1-3|TRBV7-9|NA|few
CASSGRGSSGNTIYF
TGTGCCAGCAGCGGGCGGGGCAGCTCTGGAAACACCATATATTTT
>TRBJ1-4|TRBV7-2|NA|few
CASSLSRVGEKLFF
TGTGCCAGCAGCTTAAGCAGGGTTGGCGAAAAACTGTTTTTT
>TRBJ2-5|TRBV7-3|NA|NA
CASSLGGGVETQYF
TGTGCCAGCAGCTTAGGAGGGGGCGTGGAGACCCAGTACTTC
>TRBJ2-7|TRBV14|NA|NA
CASSQFQGGDEQYF
TGTGCCAGCAGCCAATTCCAGGGTGGTGACGAGCAGTACTTC
>TRBJ2-7|TRBV25-1|TRBD2|NA
CASTTGGGYEQYF
TGTGCCAGCACAACTGGGGGGGGCTACGAGCAGTACTTC
>TRBJ2-1|TRBV30|TRBD2|NA
CAWKGSGGNEQFF
TGTGCCTGGAAAGGTAGCGGGGGGAATGAGCAGTTCTTC
>TRBJ2-7|TRBV28|NA|few
CASINPTSSYEQYF
TGTGCCAGCATTAACCCGACTAGCTCCTACGAGCAGTACTTC